This is a list of T cell receptor beta chains from one sample in a study of early T cells in non-severe SARS-CoV-2 infection. A single record per CDR3 protein comes from TCRdb applying MiXCR to the 5' RACE reads. Of about 39,000 distinct CDR3 sequences listed, less than 7% are singletons. The material was whole blood, obtained at baseline. Receptors originate from an adult who was a healthcare worker with PCR-confirmed SARS-CoV-2 infection or an uninfected control (not recorded which). The CDR3 runs from the conserved cysteine through the conserved F or W. A D gene is named only where the DNA matches it firmly. The size of a clone is reported for some rows only, either as once, few or many, or as a class for expanded clones.

j_call	clone_size	d_call	v_call	cdr3_aa	cdr3_nt
TRBJ1-1	NA	NA	TRBV12-3/TRBV12-4	CASSFDPTEAFF	TGTGCCAGCAGTTTTGACCCAACTGAAGCTTTCTTT
TRBJ1-6	many	NA	TRBV6-4	CASSDRDNSPLHF	TGTGCCAGCAGTGACAGGGATAATTCACCCCTCCACTTT
TRBJ1-2	NA	NA	TRBV12-3/TRBV12-4	CASSPGLSYGYTF	TGTGCCAGCAGTCCGGGCCTTTCCTATGGCTACACCTTC
TRBJ1-2	few	NA	TRBV5-1	CASRSVNYGYTF	TGCGCCAGCAGATCTGTTAACTATGGCTACACCTTC
TRBJ2-1	many	TRBD2	TRBV5-4	CASSTHKTSVDGRQFF	TGTGCCAGCAGCACCCACAAGACTAGCGTTGATGGTCGGCAGTTCTTC
TRBJ2-7	few	NA	TRBV7-2	CASSLSRGATYEQYF	TGTGCCAGCAGCTTAAGTCGGGGAGCAACCTACGAGCAGTACTTC
TRBJ1-6	few	TRBD1	TRBV6-5	CASSWGQGLGNSPLHF	TGTGCCAGCAGCTGGGGACAGGGGTTGGGAAATTCACCCCTCCACTTT
TRBJ2-5	NA	NA	TRBV6-2/TRBV6-3	CASCQGQETQYF	TGTGCCAGCTGTCAGGGGCAAGAGACCCAGTACTTC
TRBJ2-7	few	NA	TRBV7-2	CASSFPGNEQYF	TGTGCCAGCAGCTTCCCAGGGAACGAGCAGTACTTC
TRBJ2-2	NA	NA	TRBV7-2	CASSLARGSGELFF	TGTGCCAGCAGCTTAGCTAGGGGTAGCGGGGAGCTGTTTTTT
TRBJ2-1	once	NA	TRBV5-5	CVSSVRQPSYNEQFF	TGTGTCAGCAGCGTACGACAGCCGTCCTACAATGAGCAGTTCTTC
TRBJ1-5	many	NA	TRBV5-6	CASSLRAQPQHF	TGTGCCAGCAGCTTGAGGGCTCAGCCCCAGCATTTT
TRBJ2-2	many	NA	TRBV30	CASKDRFTGELFF	TGTGCCTCAAAAGACAGGTTTACCGGGGAGCTGTTTTTT
TRBJ1-1	NA	NA	TRBV29-1	CSVVRGGGTEAFF	TGCAGCGTTGTTCGGGGTGGGGGCACTGAAGCTTTCTTT
TRBJ2-1	many	TRBD2	TRBV20-1	CSASAGTRRNNEQFF	TGCAGTGCTAGCGCCGGGACTAGACGGAACAATGAGCAGTTCTTC
TRBJ2-7	many	NA	TRBV10-3	CAISTPGEQYF	TGTGCCATCAGTACACCAGGGGAGCAGTACTTC
TRBJ1-1	NA	NA	TRBV6-5	CASSSQGPRGAFF	TGTGCCAGCAGTTCTCAGGGGCCGCGGGGAGCTTTCTTT
TRBJ2-4	many	NA	TRBV10-3	CAISDKGIAKNIQYF	TGTGCCATCAGTGATAAGGGGATAGCCAAAAACATTCAGTACTTC
TRBJ1-1	many	NA	TRBV20-1	CSARELGGRDHTEAFF	TGCAGTGCTAGAGAGTTGGGGGGGCGCGATCACACTGAAGCTTTCTTT
TRBJ2-2	many	TRBD2	TRBV6-1	CASSASGRAGELFF	TGTGCCAGCAGTGCTAGCGGGAGGGCCGGGGAGCTGTTTTTT
TRBJ2-5	few	NA	TRBV29-1	CSILAGRGYQETQYF	TGCAGCATTTTGGCCGGTCGGGGATACCAAGAGACCCAGTACTTC
TRBJ2-1	NA	NA	TRBV29-1	CSVVERNGGYNEQFF	TGCAGCGTTGTTGAGCGAAACGGGGGATACAATGAGCAGTTCTTC
TRBJ1-2	many	NA	TRBV19	CASSLLRTPTNYGYTF	TGTGCCAGTAGTCTACTAAGGACCCCGACTAACTATGGCTACACCTTC
TRBJ2-2	NA	NA	TRBV5-1	CASAPRGGSPGELFF	TGCGCCAGCGCCCCAAGGGGGGGAAGTCCCGGGGAGCTGTTTTTT
TRBJ2-7	many	TRBD2	TRBV20-1	CSASVTSGRANDEQYF	TGCAGTGCTAGTGTAACTAGCGGGAGGGCCAATGACGAGCAGTACTTC
TRBJ1-1	many	NA	TRBV7-9	CASSLQDRSEAFF	TGTGCCAGCAGCTTACAGGATAGATCTGAAGCTTTCTTT
TRBJ1-1	many	NA	TRBV6-5	CASSYDGLNTEAFF	TGTGCCAGCAGTTACGACGGGTTGAACACTGAAGCTTTCTTT
TRBJ2-1	NA	NA	TRBV7-2	CASSLFQLWGNEQFF	TGTGCCAGCAGCTTATTCCAGCTTTGGGGCAATGAGCAGTTCTTC
TRBJ2-3	many	NA	TRBV2	CASLGPDTQYF	TGTGCCAGCTTGGGCCCAGATACGCAGTATTTT
TRBJ2-3	many	NA	TRBV7-8	CASSNTDGGFLAQYF	TGTGCCAGCAGCAACACGGACGGAGGGTTTTTAGCGCAGTATTTT